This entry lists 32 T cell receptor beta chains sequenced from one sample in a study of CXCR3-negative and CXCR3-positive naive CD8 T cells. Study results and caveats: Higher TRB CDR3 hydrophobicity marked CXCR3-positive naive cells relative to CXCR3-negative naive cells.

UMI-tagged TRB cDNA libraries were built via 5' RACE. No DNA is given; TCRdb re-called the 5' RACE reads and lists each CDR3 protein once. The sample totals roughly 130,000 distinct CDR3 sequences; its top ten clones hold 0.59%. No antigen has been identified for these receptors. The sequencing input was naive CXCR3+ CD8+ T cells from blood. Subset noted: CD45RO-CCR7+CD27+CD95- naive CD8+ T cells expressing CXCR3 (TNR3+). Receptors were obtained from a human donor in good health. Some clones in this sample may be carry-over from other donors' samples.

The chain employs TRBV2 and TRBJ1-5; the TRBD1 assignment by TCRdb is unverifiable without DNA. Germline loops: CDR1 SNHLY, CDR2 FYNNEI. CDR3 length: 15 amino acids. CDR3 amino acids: CASSELDRWDQHQHF.

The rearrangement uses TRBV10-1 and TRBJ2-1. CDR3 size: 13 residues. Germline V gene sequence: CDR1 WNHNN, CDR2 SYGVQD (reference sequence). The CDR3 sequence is CASSESTWGEQFF.

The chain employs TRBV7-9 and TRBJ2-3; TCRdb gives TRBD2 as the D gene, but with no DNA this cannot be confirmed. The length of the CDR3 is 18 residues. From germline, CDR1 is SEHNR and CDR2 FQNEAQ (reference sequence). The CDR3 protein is CASSDDWRVSGRAPTQYF.

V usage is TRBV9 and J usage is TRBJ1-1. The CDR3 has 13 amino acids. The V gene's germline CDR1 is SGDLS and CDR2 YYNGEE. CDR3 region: CASSVTLNTEAFF.

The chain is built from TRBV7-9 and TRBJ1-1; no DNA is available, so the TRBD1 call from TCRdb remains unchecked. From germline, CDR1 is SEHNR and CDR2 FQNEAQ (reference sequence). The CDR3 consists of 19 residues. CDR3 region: CASSLEQVTGGAGNTEAFF.

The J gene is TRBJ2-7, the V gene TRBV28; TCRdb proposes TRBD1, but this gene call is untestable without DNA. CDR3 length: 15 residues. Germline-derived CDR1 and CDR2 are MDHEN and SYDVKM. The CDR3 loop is CASSARQGFSGEQYF.

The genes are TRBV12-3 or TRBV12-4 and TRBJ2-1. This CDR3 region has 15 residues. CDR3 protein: CASSLVQSSYNEQFF.

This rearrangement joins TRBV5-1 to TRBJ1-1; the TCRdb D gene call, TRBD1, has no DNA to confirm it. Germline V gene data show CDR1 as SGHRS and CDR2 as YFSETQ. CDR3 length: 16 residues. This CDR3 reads CASSLDTDRSGTEAFF.

The CDR3 here is CASSPSGRSSYNEQFF. The chain couples TRBV18 to TRBJ2-1; TCRdb picks TRBD2, but there is no DNA to check that call. This CDR3 is 16 amino acids long. Germline loops: CDR1 KGHSH, CDR2 LQKENI.

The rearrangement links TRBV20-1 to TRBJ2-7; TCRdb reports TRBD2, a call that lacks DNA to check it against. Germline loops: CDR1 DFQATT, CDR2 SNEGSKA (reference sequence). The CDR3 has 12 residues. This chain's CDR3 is CSAPRGAYEQYF.

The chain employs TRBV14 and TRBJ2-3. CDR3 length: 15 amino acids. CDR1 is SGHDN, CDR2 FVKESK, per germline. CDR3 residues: CASSQVHPSADTQYF.

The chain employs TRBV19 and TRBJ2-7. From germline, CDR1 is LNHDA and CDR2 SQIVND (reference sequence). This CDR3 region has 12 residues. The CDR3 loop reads CASKSDSYEQYF.

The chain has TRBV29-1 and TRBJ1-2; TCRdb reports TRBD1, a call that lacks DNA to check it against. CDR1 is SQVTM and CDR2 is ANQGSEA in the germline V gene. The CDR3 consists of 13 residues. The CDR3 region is CSVLIGADYGYTF.

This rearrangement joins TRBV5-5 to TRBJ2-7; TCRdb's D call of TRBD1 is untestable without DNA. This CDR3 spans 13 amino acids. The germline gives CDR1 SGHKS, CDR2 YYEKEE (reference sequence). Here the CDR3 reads CASRITGVYEQYF. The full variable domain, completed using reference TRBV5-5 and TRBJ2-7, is DAGVTQSPTHLIKTRGQQVTLRCSPISGHKSVSWYQQVLGQGPQFIFQYYEKEERGRGNFPDRFSARQFPNYSSELNVNALLLGDSALYLCASRITGVYEQYFGPGTRLTVT.

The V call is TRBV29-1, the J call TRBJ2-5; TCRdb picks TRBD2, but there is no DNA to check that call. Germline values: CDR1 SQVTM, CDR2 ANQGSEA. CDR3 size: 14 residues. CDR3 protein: CSAIRLAVLETQYF.

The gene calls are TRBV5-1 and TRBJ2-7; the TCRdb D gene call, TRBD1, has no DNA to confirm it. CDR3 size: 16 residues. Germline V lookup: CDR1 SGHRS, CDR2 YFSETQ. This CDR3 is CASSLEGGQSSYEQYF.

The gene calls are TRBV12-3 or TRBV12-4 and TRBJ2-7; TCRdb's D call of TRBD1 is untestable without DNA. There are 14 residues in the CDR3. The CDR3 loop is CASSLPGGNYEQYF.

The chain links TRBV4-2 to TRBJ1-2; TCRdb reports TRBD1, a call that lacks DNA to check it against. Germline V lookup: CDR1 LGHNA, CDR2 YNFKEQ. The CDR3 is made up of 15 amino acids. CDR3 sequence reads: CASSRQGVVNYGYTF.

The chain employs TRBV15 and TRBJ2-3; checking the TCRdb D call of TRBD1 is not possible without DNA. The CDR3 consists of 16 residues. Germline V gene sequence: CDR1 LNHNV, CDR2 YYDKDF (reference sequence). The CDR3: CATSRAPVNARDTQYF.

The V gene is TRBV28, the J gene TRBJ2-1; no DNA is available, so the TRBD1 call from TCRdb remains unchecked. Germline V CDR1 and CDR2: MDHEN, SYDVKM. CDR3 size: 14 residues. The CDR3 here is CASSFHSQRAAQFF.

The CDR3 loop is CASSSGTGVNTEAFF. The J gene is TRBJ1-1, the V gene TRBV7-9; TCRdb designates TRBD1, a call that cannot be tested without DNA. The length of the CDR3 is 15 residues. The germline gives CDR1 SEHNR, CDR2 FQNEAQ (reference sequence). Supplemented by reference TRBV7-9 and TRBJ1-1, the full variable domain reads DTGVSQNPRHKITKRGQNVTFRCDPISEHNRLYWYRQTLGQGPEFLTYFQNEAQLEKSRLLSDRFSAERPKGSFSTLEIQRTEQGDSAMYLCASSSGTGVNTEAFFGQGTRLTVV.

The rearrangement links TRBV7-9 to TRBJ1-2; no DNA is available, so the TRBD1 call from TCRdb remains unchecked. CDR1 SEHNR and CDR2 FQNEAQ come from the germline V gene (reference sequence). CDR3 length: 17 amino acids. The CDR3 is CASSPSAGQRVNYGYTF.

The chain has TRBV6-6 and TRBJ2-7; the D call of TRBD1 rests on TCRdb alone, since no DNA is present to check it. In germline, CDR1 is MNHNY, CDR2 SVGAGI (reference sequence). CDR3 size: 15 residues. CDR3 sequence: CASSYPPTGEHEQYF.

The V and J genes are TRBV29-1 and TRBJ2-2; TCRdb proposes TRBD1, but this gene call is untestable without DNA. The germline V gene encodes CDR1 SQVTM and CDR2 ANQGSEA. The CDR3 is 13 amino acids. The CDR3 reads CSATGANTGELFF.

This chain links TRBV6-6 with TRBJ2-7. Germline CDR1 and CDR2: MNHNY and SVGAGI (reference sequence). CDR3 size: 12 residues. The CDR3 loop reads CASSVPSYEQYF.

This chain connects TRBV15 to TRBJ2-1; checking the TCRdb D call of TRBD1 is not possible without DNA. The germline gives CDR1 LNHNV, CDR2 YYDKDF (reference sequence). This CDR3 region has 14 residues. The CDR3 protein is CATSGTGASNEQFF.

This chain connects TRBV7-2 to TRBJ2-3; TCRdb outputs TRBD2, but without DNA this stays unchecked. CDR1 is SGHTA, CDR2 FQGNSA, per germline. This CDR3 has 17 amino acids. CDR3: CAISNRDSSHGTDTQYF.

CDR3 sequence: CASSSNRGARSPLHF. The gene calls are TRBV7-9 and TRBJ1-6; TCRdb's D call, TRBD1, is unchecked because there is no DNA. Germline CDR1 reads SEHNR; CDR2 reads FQNEAQ (reference sequence). The CDR3 has 15 amino acids. The variable domain in full, with the rest retrieved from reference TRBV7-9 and TRBJ1-6, is DTGVSQNPRHKITKRGQNVTFRCDPISEHNRLYWYRQTLGQGPEFLTYFQNEAQLEKSRLLSDRFSAERPKGSFSTLEIQRTEQGDSAMYLCASSSNRGARSPLHFGNGTRLTVT.

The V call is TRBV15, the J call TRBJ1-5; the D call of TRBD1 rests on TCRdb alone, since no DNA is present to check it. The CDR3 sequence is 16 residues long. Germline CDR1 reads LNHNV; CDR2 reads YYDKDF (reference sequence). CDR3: CATSTSGQGIDQPQHF.

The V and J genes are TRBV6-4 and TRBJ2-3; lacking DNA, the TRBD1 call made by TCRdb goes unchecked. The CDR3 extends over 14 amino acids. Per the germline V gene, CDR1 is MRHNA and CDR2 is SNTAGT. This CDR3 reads CATWDPYTTDTQYF.

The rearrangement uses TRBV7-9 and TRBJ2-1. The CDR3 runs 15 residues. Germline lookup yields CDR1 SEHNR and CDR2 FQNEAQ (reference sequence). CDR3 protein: CASSPSGSSYNEQFF.

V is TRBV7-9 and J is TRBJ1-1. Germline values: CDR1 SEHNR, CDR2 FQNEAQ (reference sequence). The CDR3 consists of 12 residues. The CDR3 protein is CASSLGYTEAFF.